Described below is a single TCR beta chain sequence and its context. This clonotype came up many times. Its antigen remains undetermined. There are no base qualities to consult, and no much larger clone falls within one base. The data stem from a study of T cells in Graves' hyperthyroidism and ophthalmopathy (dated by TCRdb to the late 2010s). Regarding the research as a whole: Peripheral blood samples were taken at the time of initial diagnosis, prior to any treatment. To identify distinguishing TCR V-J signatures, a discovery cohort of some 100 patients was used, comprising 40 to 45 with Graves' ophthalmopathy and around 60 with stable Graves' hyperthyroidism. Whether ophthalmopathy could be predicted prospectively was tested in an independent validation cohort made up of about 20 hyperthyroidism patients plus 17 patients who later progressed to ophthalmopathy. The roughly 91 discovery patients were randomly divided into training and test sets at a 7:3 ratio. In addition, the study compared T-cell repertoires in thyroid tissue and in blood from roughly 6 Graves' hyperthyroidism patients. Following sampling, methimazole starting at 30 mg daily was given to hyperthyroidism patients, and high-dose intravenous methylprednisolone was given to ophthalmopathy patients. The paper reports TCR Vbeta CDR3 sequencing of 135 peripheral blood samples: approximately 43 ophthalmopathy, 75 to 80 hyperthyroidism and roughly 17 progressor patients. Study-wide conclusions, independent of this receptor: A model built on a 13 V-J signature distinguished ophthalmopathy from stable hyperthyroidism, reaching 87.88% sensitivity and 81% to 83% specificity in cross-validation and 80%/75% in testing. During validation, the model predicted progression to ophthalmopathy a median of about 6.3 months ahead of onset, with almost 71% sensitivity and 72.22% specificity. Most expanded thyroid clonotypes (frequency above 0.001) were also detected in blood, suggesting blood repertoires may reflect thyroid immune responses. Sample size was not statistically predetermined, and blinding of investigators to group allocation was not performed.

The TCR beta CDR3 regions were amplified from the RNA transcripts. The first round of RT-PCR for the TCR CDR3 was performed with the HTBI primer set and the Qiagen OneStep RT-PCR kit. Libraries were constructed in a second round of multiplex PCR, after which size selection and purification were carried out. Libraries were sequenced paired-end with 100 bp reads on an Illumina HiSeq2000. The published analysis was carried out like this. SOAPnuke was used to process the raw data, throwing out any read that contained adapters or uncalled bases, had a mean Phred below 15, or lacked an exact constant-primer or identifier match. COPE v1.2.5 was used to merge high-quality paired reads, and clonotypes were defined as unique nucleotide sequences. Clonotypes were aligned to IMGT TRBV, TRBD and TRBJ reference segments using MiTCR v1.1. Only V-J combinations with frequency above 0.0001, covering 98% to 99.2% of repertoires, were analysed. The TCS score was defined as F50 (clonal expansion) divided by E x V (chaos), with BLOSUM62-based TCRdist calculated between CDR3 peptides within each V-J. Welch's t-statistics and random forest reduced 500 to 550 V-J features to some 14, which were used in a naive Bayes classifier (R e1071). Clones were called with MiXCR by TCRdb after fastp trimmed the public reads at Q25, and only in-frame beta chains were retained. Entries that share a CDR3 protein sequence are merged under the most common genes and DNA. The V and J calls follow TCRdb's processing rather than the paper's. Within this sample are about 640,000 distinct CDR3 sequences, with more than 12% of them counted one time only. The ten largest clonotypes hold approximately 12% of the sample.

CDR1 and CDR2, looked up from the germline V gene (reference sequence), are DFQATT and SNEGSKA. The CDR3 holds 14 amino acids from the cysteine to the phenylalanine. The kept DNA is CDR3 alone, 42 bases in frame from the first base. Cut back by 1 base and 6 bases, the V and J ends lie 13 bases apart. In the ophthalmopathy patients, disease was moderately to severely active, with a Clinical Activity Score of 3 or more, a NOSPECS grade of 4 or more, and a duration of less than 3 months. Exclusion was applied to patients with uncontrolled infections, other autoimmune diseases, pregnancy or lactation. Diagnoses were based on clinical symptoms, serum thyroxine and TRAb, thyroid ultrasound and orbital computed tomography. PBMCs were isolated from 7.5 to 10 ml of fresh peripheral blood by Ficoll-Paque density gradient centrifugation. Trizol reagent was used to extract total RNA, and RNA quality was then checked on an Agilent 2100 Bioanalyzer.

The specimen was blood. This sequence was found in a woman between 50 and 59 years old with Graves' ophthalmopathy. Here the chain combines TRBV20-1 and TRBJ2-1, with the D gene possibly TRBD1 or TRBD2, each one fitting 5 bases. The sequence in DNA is TGCAGTGCTAGAGTGGCAGGGACCACCAATGAGCAGTTCTTC. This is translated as CSARVAGTTNEQFF.